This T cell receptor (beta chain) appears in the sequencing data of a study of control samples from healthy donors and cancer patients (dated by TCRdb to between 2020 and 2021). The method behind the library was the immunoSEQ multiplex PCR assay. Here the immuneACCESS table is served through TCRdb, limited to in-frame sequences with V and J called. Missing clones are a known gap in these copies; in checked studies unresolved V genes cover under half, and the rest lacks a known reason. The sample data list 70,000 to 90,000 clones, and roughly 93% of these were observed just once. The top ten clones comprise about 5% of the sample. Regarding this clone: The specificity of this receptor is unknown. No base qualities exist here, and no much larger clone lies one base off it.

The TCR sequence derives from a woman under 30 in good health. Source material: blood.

DNA sequence: TGTGCCAGCAGCCCCGGGCTCACTGAAGCTTTCTTT. This gives the protein CASSPGLTEAFF. The rearranged chain carries TRBV16 and TRBJ1-1, with an unclear D gene assignment. CDR3 length: 12 amino acids, cysteine to phenylalanine. The sequence is cut down to CDR3 DNA, 36 bases in frame from base 1. CDR1 and CDR2 are read off the germline V gene as KGHSY and FQNENV. V loses 4 bases of germline sequence and J loses 4 bases, and the interval between the two ends is 7 bases.